This TCR beta chain originates from a study of Ad26.COV2.S vaccination and SARS-CoV-2 variants. The length of the CDR3 is 15 residues. Germline loops: CDR1 SGHTA, CDR2 FQGNSA. Losses at the gene ends were 3 bases for V and 2 bases for J; bases not matched to a gene: 3. Profiled with immunoSEQ multiplex PCR; TCRdb holds only in-frame clones, not every one. The sample carries about 460,000 clones, roughly 87% recorded once. Regarding treatment: about 20 received Ad26.COV2.S at low or high dose, single or two shots; about five received placebo; per-sample allocation not given. Sampling took place 63 days after the first vaccine or placebo injection. Comments on this clone: The sample contains more than one DNA sequence encoding this CDR3.

This clonotype was sampled from a person aged 18-65 years who received the Ad26.COV2.S COVID-19 vaccine or a placebo. This chain uses TRBV7-2 with TRBJ1-5; 8 bases fit TRBD1. Sequenced material: peripheral blood, taken in a trial of Ad26.COV2.S vaccine versus placebo. CDR3 nucleotides: TGTGCCAGCAGCTTTGGGACAGGAGGCAATCAGCCCCAGCATTTT. This gives the protein CASSFGTGGNQPQHF.